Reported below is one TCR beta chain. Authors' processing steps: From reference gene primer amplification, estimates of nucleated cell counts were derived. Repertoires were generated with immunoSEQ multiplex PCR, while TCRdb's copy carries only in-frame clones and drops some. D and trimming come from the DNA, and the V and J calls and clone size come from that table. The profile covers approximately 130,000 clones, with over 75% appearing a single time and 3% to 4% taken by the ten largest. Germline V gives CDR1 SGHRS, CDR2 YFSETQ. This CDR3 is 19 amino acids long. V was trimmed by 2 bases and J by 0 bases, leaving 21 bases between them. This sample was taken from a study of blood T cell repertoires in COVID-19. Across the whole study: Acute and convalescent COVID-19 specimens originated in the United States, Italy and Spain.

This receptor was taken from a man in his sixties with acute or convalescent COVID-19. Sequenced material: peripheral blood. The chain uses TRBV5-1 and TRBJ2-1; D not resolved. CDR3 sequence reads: CASSLSESALVSSYNEQFF. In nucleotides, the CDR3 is TGCGCCAGCAGCTTATCTGAGTCAGCTCTAGTTAGCTCCTACAATGAGCAGTTCTTC.